Sequencing of this TCR beta chain was carried out in a study of blood T cell repertoires in COVID-19 (dated by TCRdb to the early 2020s). Some background on the complete study: Collaborator samples came from the United States, Italy and Spain and covered acute and convalescent phases of COVID-19. Samples were obtained from the ongoing ImmuneRACE study (first 160 participants) and from 1,000 to 1,500 subjects provided by 6 global collaborators. The repertoires were released in a freely available public database intended as a resource for research on the immune response to SARS-CoV-2. Nearly every sample came with metadata listing a de-identified subject ID, COVID-19 status, age in years and sex. Deeply sampled blood TCRbeta repertoires from subjects exposed to, actively infected with, or recovered from COVID-19 were included in the dataset. HLA class I and class II types, where available, came from metadata supplied by the sample provider rather than from assay-based typing. The prospective study material was composed of cDNA or gDNA derived from T cells, B-cell-depleted T cells, or PBMCs. What the research found in general, with its limitations: How much clinical and demographic metadata was included differed by source and by participant, and the metadata was provided uncurated.

Whole blood was collected in K2EDTA tubes by collaborating institutions according to the institutions' own protocols. Collaborator samples were shipped for TCRbeta analysis as frozen whole blood, isolated PBMCs, or DNA extracted from either sample type. The CDR3 sequence holds 13 residues, the cysteine and phenylalanine included. The read is trimmed to its CDR3 DNA, 39 bases read in frame from base 1. V sheds 5 bases and J sheds 8 bases, leaving 15 bases between their ends. Of note for this clone: Its antigen is unknown. The record has no base qualities; no much larger clone is one base away.

TCRbeta CDR3 regions were amplified from genomic DNA by means of the immunoSEQ Assay, a bias-controlled multiplex PCR. On the authors' methods: The number of nucleated cells in each sample was estimated by amplification of reference gene primers within the assay. To quantify the absolute abundance of each unique TCRbeta CDR3 rearrangement, sequence reads were collapsed and filtered. For each sample, productive Simpson clonality was calculated by taking the square root of Simpson's diversity index across productive rearrangements. Sourced from immuneACCESS, this table was stored by TCRdb with only in-frame sequences that have V and J called. A share of the clones is absent; for the studies checked, an unresolved V gene accounts for under half, and the remainder has no known explanation. That table is the source of V, J and clone size, and D and trimming were worked out from the DNA. The sample table lists about 86,000 clones, 79% of them with a count of one. Over 9% of the sample belongs to the ten largest clones.

Sequencing was done on a sample of peripheral blood. This receptor chain uses TRBV12-3 or TRBV12-4 and TRBJ1-2; TRBD1 could be the D gene, as 6 bases match. The sequence was collected from an older man with acute or convalescent COVID-19. The DNA sequence is as follows: TGTGCCAGCAGTACCCGAGAAGGGGGAGGCTACACCTTC. This translates into CASSTREGGGYTF.